Listed below are T cell receptor beta chains from one sample, sequenced in a study of cytomegalovirus exposure and HLA in healthy donors. Some clones are missing from TCRdb's copy, which holds only in-frame ones; the method was immunoSEQ multiplex PCR. Counted here are about 130,000 clones, approximately 87% occurring once; the ten biggest clones make up 20%. Source material: PBMCs. These receptors all come from a man younger than 35 in good health and CMV-seropositive. Both conserved end residues are part of each CDR3. Each record gives: clone size, D gene, V gene, CDR3 length, J gene, CDR3 DNA, CDR3 protein. The D gene is left open where the match is weak. The size field is filled for only some rows; it gives once, few, many or a size class.

-	-	TRBV9	14	TRBJ1-4	TGTGCCAGCAGCGTAGGGCAAACGAATGAAAAACTGTTTTTT	CASSVGQTNEKLFF
-	TRBD1	TRBV5-1	14	TRBJ2-7	TGCGCCAGCAGTTTAGGGACAGGGGCATGGGAGCAGTACTTC	CASSLGTGAWEQYF
-	TRBD1	TRBV30	14	TRBJ2-7	TGTGCCTGGAGGAGGACAGGGTCTACCTACGAGCAGTACTTC	CAWRRTGSTYEQYF
-	TRBD1	TRBV12-5	18	TRBJ1-5	TGTGCTAGTGGTTTGCTACGACAGGGGAGTAAAGGCAATCAGCCCCAGCATTTT	CASGLLRQGSKGNQPQHF
-	-	TRBV5-1	12	TRBJ2-5	TGCGCCAGCAGCTTTCAGGGGGAGACCCAGTACTTC	CASSFQGETQYF
-	-	TRBV7-9	14	TRBJ2-5	TGTGCCAGCAGCTTAGGGCAGGGGCAAGAGACCCAGTACTTC	CASSLGQGQETQYF
-	-	TRBV10-3	13	TRBJ2-7	TGTGCCAGCAGCTTTTTCGCTACCTACGAGCAGTACTTC	CASSFFATYEQYF
few	TRBD2	TRBV6-5	15	TRBJ2-2	TGTGCCAGCAGTAACCCTCGGGGACTAACCGGGGAGCTGTTTTTT	CASSNPRGLTGELFF
-	TRBD2	TRBV6-1	17	TRBJ2-7	TGTGCCAGCAGTGAAGACTGGGGACTAGCGGAGCCCTACGAGCAGTACTTC	CASSEDWGLAEPYEQYF
-	TRBD1	TRBV19	14	TRBJ2-7	TGTGCCAGTAGTATCGGGACAGGGGGTTACGAGCAGTACTTC	CASSIGTGGYEQYF
once	-	TRBV11-3	12	TRBJ2-2	TGTGCCAGCAGCTTGGCCTTCGGGGAGCTGTTTTTT	CASSLAFGELFF
-	TRBD2	TRBV4-2	15	TRBJ2-3	TGTGCCAGCAGCCAAGCTAGCGGGGGGGCAGATACGCAGTATTTT	CASSQASGGADTQYF
-	TRBD1	TRBV7-3	16	TRBJ1-1	TGTGCCAGCAGCTTAGTAGGGGGCGGGGGGAGTACTGAAGCTTTCTTT	CASSLVGGGGSTEAFF
-	TRBD1	TRBV28	13	TRBJ1-5	TGTGCCACCAAGTGGACAGGGGTACAGCCCCAGCATTTT	CATKWTGVQPQHF
-	-	TRBV6-4	14	TRBJ2-2	TGTGCCAGCAGTGACTCTCCAGACACCGGGGAGCTGTTTTTT	CASSDSPDTGELFF
-	-	TRBV5-1	13	TRBJ2-7	TGCGCCAGCAGCTCGGAGACTGCCTACGAGCAGTACTTC	CASSSETAYEQYF
-	-	TRBV13	14	TRBJ2-3	TGTGCCAGCAGCTCGTATCGGGGCACAGATACGCAGTATTTT	CASSSYRGTDTQYF
-	TRBD1	TRBV7-8	16	TRBJ2-7	TGTGCCAGCAGCGCCCGGGACAGGGCGTTTTCCTACGAGCAGTACTTC	CASSARDRAFSYEQYF
-	-	TRBV7-9	17	TRBJ2-3	TGTGCCAGCAGCTTAATCCCCACAGGGTGGGGCACAGATACGCAGTATTTT	CASSLIPTGWGTDTQYF
-	-	TRBV5-1	17	TRBJ2-1	TGCGCCAGCAGCTTCACCCGGAGCATTGCCGCCTACAATGAGCAGTTCTTC	CASSFTRSIAAYNEQFF
-	-	TRBV25-1	16	TRBJ1-4	TGTGCCAGCAGTGAATCGAGGACAGCTTCTAATGAAAAACTGTTTTTT	CASSESRTASNEKLFF
-	-	TRBV5-1	11	TRBJ2-1	TGCGCCAGCAGGGGGGGTAATGAGCAGTTCTTC	CASRGGNEQFF